Below, one TCR beta chain is given with its context. The sample is drawn from a study of Ad26.COV2.S vaccination and SARS-CoV-2 variants. The CDR3 sequence is 15 residues long. V lost 3 bases and J 5 bases, leaving 14 bases between the germline ends. CDR1 is MNHEY, CDR2 SMNVEV, per germline (reference sequence). The sample's treatment: 19 received Ad26.COV2.S at low or high dose, single or two shots; about 5 received placebo; per-sample allocation not given. Following the first vaccine or placebo injection, samples were taken on day 63. Using immunoSEQ multiplex PCR, the repertoire was profiled, and TCRdb retains in-frame clones only, with some absent. The table records 500,000 or so clones, roughly 87% of them present only once.

This clonotype was sampled from a person aged 18-65 years who received the Ad26.COV2.S COVID-19 vaccine or a placebo. The source was peripheral blood, collected in a trial of Ad26.COV2.S vaccine versus placebo. V and J are TRBV27 and TRBJ1-5; TRBD1 is a possible D gene (6 bases). The CDR3 nucleotides are TGTGCCAGCAGTTTTAGGAGGGACACACATCAGCCCCAGCATTTT. Amino acids: CASSFRRDTHQPQHF.